The 31 T cell receptor beta chains below were found in one sample sequenced in a study of T cell responses to AZD1222 COVID-19 vaccine (dated by TCRdb to about 2021). Explained via the paper, the time point label denotes: baseline before first vaccination. The treatment or condition label here, explained by the study, means: meningococcal conjugate vaccine given as trial control. The protocol used for the library was the immunoSEQ multiplex PCR assay. TCRdb re-hosts the immuneACCESS table, in-frame sequences only. Its copies lack some clones; in the studies checked, an unresolved V gene accounts for under half of them, and the cause for the rest is not known. The sample has around 88,000 clones on record, around 88% of them singletons. About 9.4% of the sample lies in the top ten. Sequenced material: peripheral blood, taken on day 0 of MenACWY control vaccination. These receptors were obtained from an adult in good health.

The chain joins TRBV5-4 to TRBJ2-5; D is perhaps TRBD2 (7 bases). CDR1 is SGHNT, CDR2 YYREEE, per germline (reference sequence). The CDR3 sequence is 15 residues long. Trimming pared 3 bases from V and 5 bases from J, leaving 17 bases between. The CDR3 DNA reads TGTGCCAGCAGCTCAAGCGGGACACTGGGGGAGACCCAGTACTTC. This encodes CASSSSGTLGETQYF.

CDR3 sequence reads: CASSKGQVFTEAFF. In nucleotides, the CDR3 is TGCGCCAGCAGCAAGGGACAGGTTTTCACTGAAGCTTTCTTT. The chain links TRBV5-1 to TRBJ1-1, with 8 bases identical to TRBD1. Per the germline V gene, CDR1 is SGHRS and CDR2 is YFSETQ. The junction had 6 bases not matched to a gene; V was cut back by 4 bases and J by 4 bases. This CDR3 is 14 amino acids long. Full variable domain (outside the CDR3, taken from reference TRBV5-1 and TRBJ1-1): KAGVTQTPRYLIKTRGQQVTLSCSPISGHRSVSWYQQTPGQGLQFLFEYFSETQRNKGNFPGRFSGRQFSNSRSEMNVSTLELGDSALYLCASSKGQVFTEAFFGQGTRLTVV.

The rearrangement uses TRBV30 and TRBJ1-6; tentatively, D is TRBD1 (5 bases). Germline V CDR1 and CDR2: GTSNPN, SVGIG (reference sequence). This CDR3 has 13 residues. Trimming took 4 bases from V and 8 from J, leaving 12 bases between them. The CDR3 region has the DNA TGTGCCTGGACTAGGTGGGGGGATTCACCCCTCCACTTT. It codes for CAWTRWGDSPLHF.

The chain joins TRBV28 to TRBJ2-1, with 10 bases that match TRBD2. Trimming removed 1 base from V and 6 bases from J; junction bases left unmatched: 3. CDR1 and CDR2 from the germline V gene are MDHEN and SYDVKM. CDR3 size: 15 residues. The CDR3 spells CASSLLSGGANEQFF. The CDR3 bases are TGTGCCAGCAGTTTATTGAGCGGGGGGGCCAATGAGCAGTTCTTC.

This clone showed up just once. The gene calls are TRBV9 and TRBJ2-1; 8 positions match TRBD1. The length of the CDR3 is 15 residues. CDR1 is SGDLS and CDR2 is YYNGEE in the germline V gene. J lost 0 bases, V lost 3 bases, and 2 bases had no gene match. This CDR3 reads CASSATGVSYNEQFF. The CDR3 bases are TGTGCCAGCAGCGCGACAGGGGTCTCCTACAATGAGCAGTTCTTC.

The V call is TRBV19, the J call TRBJ1-5; tentatively, D is TRBD1 (5 bases). The CDR3 has 13 residues. V shed 10 bases and J shed 4 bases, with 14 bases lying between them. Germline assignment: CDR1 LNHDA and CDR2 SQIVND (reference sequence). The CDR3 sequence is CATSGTGNQPQHF. The CDR3 region has the DNA TGTGCCACTTCCGGGACGGGGAATCAGCCCCAGCATTTT.

The rearrangement links TRBV28 to TRBJ1-6; no clear D gene. CDR3 length: 14 residues. Trimming cost V 3 bases and J 8 bases, with 11 bases left between them. The germline CDR1 and CDR2 sequences are MDHEN and SYDVKM. The CDR3, as DNA: TGTGCCAGCAGTTTGGGCCTCGGCCATTCACCCCTCCACTTT. Its translation: CASSLGLGHSPLHF.

The V call is TRBV9, the J call TRBJ2-7; 8 bases match TRBD1. V lost 3 bases and J lost 5; bases outside the gene matches: 4. CDR3 length: 13 amino acids. The germline V gene encodes CDR1 SGDLS and CDR2 YYNGEE. The CDR3 region is CASSGTGSDEQYF. In DNA, the CDR3 is TGTGCCAGCAGCGGGACAGGGAGCGACGAGCAGTACTTC. The full variable domain, in which reference TRBV9 and TRBJ2-7 provide the parts outside the CDR3, is DSGVTQTPKHLITATGQRVTLRCSPRSGDLSVYWYQQSLDQGLQFLIQYYNGEERAKGNILERFSAQQFPDLHSELNLSSLELGDSALYFCASSGTGSDEQYFGPGTRLTVT.

CDR3 sequence: CASSLGFQGAYGANVLTF. The DNA of the CDR3 is TGTGCCAGCAGCTTAGGATTTCAGGGGGCTTATGGGGCCAACGTCCTGACTTTC. The V call is TRBV13, the J call TRBJ2-6; 8 positions agree with TRBD1. V was pared by 0 bases and J by 3 bases, with 7 bases of the junction left unmatched. The CDR3 is made up of 18 amino acids. Germline assignment: CDR1 PRHDT and CDR2 FYEKMQ (reference sequence).

This chain joins TRBV2 and TRBJ2-3, with D possibly being TRBD1 (6 bases). CDR1 and CDR2 (germline): SNHLY, FYNNEI. The CDR3 contains 16 residues. The V gene lost 8 bases and the J gene lost 1 base, with 19 bases spanning the gap. CDR3 loop: CASPRTWDIGTDTQYF. CDR3 in DNA: TGTGCCAGCCCCCGAACATGGGACATCGGCACAGATACGCAGTATTTT.

The chain couples TRBV24-1 to TRBJ2-3; D unresolved. This CDR3 is built from 14 residues. CDR1 and CDR2 (germline): KGHDR, SFDVKD. Trimming removed 3 bases at V and 6 bases at J, with 12 bases between. The CDR3 loop is CATSDTSSPDTQYF. The CDR3 bases are TGTGCCACCAGTGATACCAGTTCCCCCGATACGCAGTATTTT.

This sequence joins TRBV19 and TRBJ2-3; D uncertain. V was cut by 3 bases and J by 4 bases, with 11 bases left in between. In germline, CDR1 is LNHDA, CDR2 SQIVND (reference sequence). The CDR3 sequence is 14 residues long. In DNA form, the CDR3 reads TGTGCCAGTAGTATGCCCCCAGCAGCAGATACGCAGTATTTT. Amino acids: CASSMPPAADTQYF.

The gene calls are TRBV6-5 and TRBJ1-6; weak D call: TRBD1 (6 bases). This CDR3 is 15 amino acids long. CDR1 MNHEY and CDR2 SVGAGI come from the germline V gene. V was shortened by 6 bases and J by 6 bases, with 15 bases between the two germline ends. The CDR3 region is CASSTQGTANSPLHF. In DNA form, the CDR3 reads TGTGCCAGCAGCACACAGGGAACGGCTAATTCACCCCTCCACTTT.

V is TRBV10-3 and J is TRBJ2-2; D gene ambiguous. Germline V gene lookup returns CDR1 ENHRY and CDR2 SYGVKD. Trimming took 5 bases from V and 2 from J, leaving 6 bases between them. This CDR3 is built from 13 residues. The CDR3 reads CAISPVNTGELFF. CDR3 nucleotides: TGTGCCATCAGTCCGGTCAACACCGGGGAGCTGTTTTTT.

The rearrangement joins TRBV3-1 (or the pseudogene TRBV3-2) to TRBJ1-1; tentative D call: TRBD1 (5 bases). Germline-derived CDR1 and CDR2 are LGHDT and YNNKEL (reference sequence). V gave up 0 bases and J gave up 5 bases, with 10 bases separating them. This CDR3 has 14 residues. The CDR3 DNA reads as TGTGCCAGCAGCCAAGAGGTGGGGGTGACTGAAGCTTTCTTT. It encodes CASSQEVGVTEAFF.

This clone was found once. The V gene is TRBV9, the J gene TRBJ1-1; 9 bases match TRBD1. This CDR3 has 15 amino acids. Germline CDR1 SGDLS, CDR2 YYNGEE. V was clipped by 2 bases and J by 1 base; unmatched bases: 3. Here the CDR3 reads CASSVGGQGNTEAFF. CDR3 coding DNA: TGTGCCAGCAGCGTGGGGGGACAGGGGAACACTGAAGCTTTCTTT.

The V and J genes are TRBV19 and TRBJ1-6; D not resolved. The CDR3 sequence is 17 residues long. The V gene's germline CDR1 is LNHDA and CDR2 SQIVND (reference sequence). Trimming took 6 bases from V and 7 from J, leaving 22 bases between them. The CDR3 DNA reads as TGTGCCAGTAGCCAGATGGGGTCCGCATATTTGAATTCACCCCTCCACTTT. It yields the protein CASSQMGSAYLNSPLHF. Based on the CDR3 plus reference TRBV19 and TRBJ1-6, the full variable domain is DGGITQSPKYLFRKEGQNVTLSCEQNLNHDAMYWYRQDPGQGLRLIYYSQIVNDFQKGDIAEGYSVSREKKESFPLTVTSAQKNPTAFYLCASSQMGSAYLNSPLHFGNGTRLTVT.

CDR3 in DNA: TGTGCCAGCAGCTTACCGACAGGGGTCCGGCAGTACTTC. Its translation is CASSLPTGVRQYF. The chain combines TRBV7-9 with TRBJ2-7; 8 bases fit TRBD1. This CDR3 contains 13 residues. The V and J ends lost 2 bases and 9 bases, in that order; junction bases with no gene match: 6. The germline gives CDR1 SEHNR, CDR2 FQNEAQ (reference sequence).

The chain combines TRBV29-1 with TRBJ2-3; 7 nucleotides align to TRBD2. Germline V gene data show CDR1 as SQVTM and CDR2 as ANQGSEA. This CDR3 contains 14 residues. Germline trimming cut 5 bases from V and 2 bases from J; bases unmatched to any gene: 7. The CDR3 sequence is CSVSGGSPTDTQYF. Here the CDR3 DNA reads TGCAGCGTTTCCGGGGGGTCCCCCACAGATACGCAGTATTTT.

The V and J genes are TRBV5-6 and TRBJ2-1; 7 nucleotides line up with TRBD1. This CDR3 region has 13 residues. From germline, CDR1 is SGHDT and CDR2 YYEEEE. Unmatched junction bases numbered 4, after V lost 1 base and J lost 9 bases. The CDR3 DNA follows: TGTGCCAGCAGCTTGTTAGACAGGGCTGAGCAGTTCTTC. It specifies CASSLLDRAEQFF.

The V gene is TRBV24-1, the J gene TRBJ1-1; 8 positions agree with TRBD1. Germline assignment: CDR1 KGHDR and CDR2 SFDVKD. The J segment lost 5 bases and the V segment lost 7 bases, leaving 11 bases of the junction unmatched. This CDR3 is 15 amino acids long. Here the CDR3 reads CATRRQGANGTEAFF. DNA for the CDR3: TGTGCCACCAGGCGGCAGGGGGCTAATGGGACTGAAGCTTTCTTT.

The chain uses TRBV6-1 and TRBJ1-4; weak D call: TRBD1 (6 bases). The CDR3 is made up of 15 amino acids. The V and J ends lost 0 bases and 7 bases respectively, with 12 bases between them. CDR1 MNHNS and CDR2 SASEGT come from the germline V gene. This chain's CDR3 is CASSEAGGAVEKLFF. The CDR3, as DNA: TGTGCCAGCAGTGAAGCGGGGGGCGCGGTTGAAAAACTGTTTTTT.

The CDR3 region is CASALLAGDNNEQFF. The CDR3 region has the DNA TGTGCTAGTGCACTACTAGCGGGAGATAACAATGAGCAGTTCTTC. V is TRBV12-5 and J is TRBJ2-1; 11 bases match TRBD2. The CDR3 is made up of 15 amino acids. V shed 7 bases, J shed 5 bases, and the junction held 7 bases outside the gene matches. Germline loops: CDR1 LGHNT, CDR2 FRNRAP.

The chain combines TRBV6-5 with TRBJ1-1, with no clear D. Trimming took off 5 bases at V and 0 bases at J, with 13 bases between the two ends. The CDR3 consists of 15 residues. Germline CDR1 and CDR2: MNHEY and SVGAGI. The CDR3 region has the DNA TGTGCCAGCAGTCCACCGGGCCGTTTGAACACTGAAGCTTTCTTT. Protein: CASSPPGRLNTEAFF.

The V and J genes are TRBV2 and TRBJ2-1; 7 nucleotides agree with TRBD2. CDR1 is SNHLY and CDR2 is FYNNEI in the germline V gene. This CDR3 region has 15 residues. Trimming cost V 6 bases and J 6 bases; bases outside gene matches: 11. CDR3 DNA: TGTGCCAGCAGCCCGAGTCGCGGGGGAGGCAATGAGCAGTTCTTC. Translated: CASSPSRGGGNEQFF. The full variable domain, rest sourced from reference TRBV2 and TRBJ2-1, is EPEVTQTPSHQVTQMGQEVILRCVPISNHLYFYWYRQILGQKVEFLVSFYNNEISEKSEIFDDQFSVERPDGSNFTLKIRSTKLEDSAMYFCASSPSRGGGNEQFFGPGTRLTVL.

This clone has only one observation. The chain carries TRBV19 and TRBJ1-5; 12 nucleotides agree with TRBD1. Germline V gives CDR1 LNHDA, CDR2 SQIVND (reference sequence). The CDR3 is 15 amino acids. The V segment lost 3 bases and the J segment 6 bases; nucleotides outside the gene matches: 3. The CDR3 DNA follows: TGTGCCAGTAGTATCGGGACAGGGGGCGGTCAGCCCCAGCATTTT. Amino acid sequence: CASSIGTGGGQPQHF.

The chain recombines TRBV7-2 with TRBJ2-5; TRBD1 matches 12 bases. Germline assignment: CDR1 SGHTA and CDR2 FQGNSA. The CDR3 length is 15 residues. J gave up 4 bases and V 5 bases, and 5 bases lay outside the gene matches. CDR3 sequence reads: CASSPPGQGAETQYF. CDR3 DNA sequence: TGTGCCAGCAGCCCACCGGGACAGGGGGCAGAGACCCAGTACTTC.

The chain is built from TRBV27 and TRBJ2-7, with D unresolved. CDR3 length: 14 residues. CDR1 is MNHEY, CDR2 SMNVEV, per germline (reference sequence). Trimming removed 3 bases at V and 0 bases at J, with 9 bases between. CDR3 DNA: TGTGCCAGCAGTTTGGGCATTGACTCCTACGAGCAGTACTTC. Amino acid sequence: CASSLGIDSYEQYF.

V usage is TRBV9 and J usage is TRBJ2-2, with TRBD1 matching over 8 bases. The CDR3 spans 16 residues. The V segment lost 4 bases and the J segment 7 bases; nucleotides outside the gene matches: 12. Germline CDR1 and CDR2: SGDLS and YYNGEE. This chain's CDR3 is CASSRRAGGAYGELFF. In nucleotides, the CDR3 is TGTGCCAGCAGCCGGAGGGCAGGGGGCGCTTACGGGGAGCTGTTTTTT.

The chain joins TRBV7-2 to TRBJ2-1; D is possibly TRBD2 (6 bases). From germline, CDR1 is SGHTA and CDR2 FQGNSA. The length of the CDR3 is 14 residues. V was pared by 4 bases and J by 2 bases, with 9 bases between. The chain's CDR3 is CASSSGLPYNEQFF. The DNA for the CDR3 is TGTGCCAGCAGCTCCGGACTACCCTACAATGAGCAGTTCTTC.

This clone showed up just a few times. The chain employs TRBV5-1 and TRBJ1-3; 7 bases are a match to TRBD1. J was trimmed by 0 bases and V by 4 bases; bases with no gene match: 16. CDR3 length: 19 residues. Germline lookup yields CDR1 SGHRS and CDR2 YFSETQ. In DNA, the CDR3 is TGCGCCAGCAGCCCACTTGCACCCGGGGACAGTAGCTCTGGAAACACCATATATTTT. As protein: CASSPLAPGDSSSGNTIYF.